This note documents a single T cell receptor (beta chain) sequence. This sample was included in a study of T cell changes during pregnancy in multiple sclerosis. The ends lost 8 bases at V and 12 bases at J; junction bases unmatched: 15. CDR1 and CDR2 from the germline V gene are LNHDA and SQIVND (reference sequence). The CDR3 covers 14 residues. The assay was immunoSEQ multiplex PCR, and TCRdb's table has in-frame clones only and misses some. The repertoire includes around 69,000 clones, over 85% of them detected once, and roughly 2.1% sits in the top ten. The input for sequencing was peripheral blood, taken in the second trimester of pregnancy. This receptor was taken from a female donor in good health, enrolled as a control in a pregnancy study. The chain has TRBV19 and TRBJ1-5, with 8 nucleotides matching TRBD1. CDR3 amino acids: CASQQGGSTKGQHF. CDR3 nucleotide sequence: TGTGCCAGTCAACAGGGGGGGAGCACGAAGGGCCAGCATTTT.